This T cell receptor (beta chain) was identified during a study of OX40 agonist ivuxolimab in advanced cancers. At the level of the study: Intravenous ivuxolimab was administered to patients every 2 weeks at 0.01 to 10 mg/kg.

This clone was seen just once. The CDR3 loop spans 14 amino acids. CDR1 SGHTA and CDR2 FQGNSA come from the germline V gene. Trimming removed 5 bases from V and 2 bases from J; junction bases left unmatched: 5. This table comes from immunoSEQ multiplex PCR, and its TCRdb copy is limited to in-frame clones, with some not included. The profile covers 80,000 or so clones, with 80% to 95% appearing a single time and 0.32% taken by the ten largest. The material sequenced was CD4+ or CD8+ T cells sorted from blood, taken in a trial of the OX40 agonist ivuxolimab. The chain is built from TRBV7-2 and TRBJ1-2; 7 positions match TRBD1. The TCR sequence derives from an adult with an advanced solid tumor such as melanoma, head and neck, liver or kidney cancer. The CDR3 DNA is TGTGCCAGCAGCGCCAGGACAGGCAACTATGGCTACACCTTC. Amino acids: CASSARTGNYGYTF.